This TCR beta chain is drawn from a study of spatial heterogeneity in lung cancer. Time point: sample taken at primary tumor resection. There were roughly 72 donors, all of them untreated patients with early-stage non-small cell lung cancer. The study sequenced unsorted whole RNA from tumor, nontumor lung or frozen PBMC. General study findings and limits: Tracking of tumor mutation counts was seen in expanded intratumoral alpha and beta TCR counts.

Germline V gene lookup returns CDR1 SGHRS and CDR2 YFSETQ. The junction had 4 bases not matched to a gene; V was cut back by 3 bases and J by 2 bases. The CDR3 length is 16 residues. TCRdb redid the calling of the 5' RACE reads with MiXCR, one entry per CDR3 protein. The sample lists fewer than 6,500 distinct CDR3 sequences, approximately 7.5% occurring once. This clonotype was seen ten or more times. The antigen is undetermined. This chain uses TRBV5-1 with TRBJ2-3; TRBD2 aligns across 12 bases. The source material was lung tumor tissue, sampled at surgery. The TCR comes from a female donor with early-stage non-small cell lung cancer. CDR3 sequence reads: CASSSGLAGNTDTQYF. CDR3 bases: TGCGCCAGCAGCTCAGGACTAGCGGGGAACACAGATACGCAGTATTTT.